This TCR beta chain is drawn from a study of blood T cells in healthy people across ages (dated by TCRdb to about 2015). With respect to the entire study: In model experiments, roughly one uniquely barcoded TCR beta cDNA molecule per two T cells was captured by template switching. Using deep sequencing normalized with unique cDNA molecular identifiers, the study measured how TCR beta repertoire diversity changes with age. The donors were divided into four age groups: young (average around 17 years), middle-aged (around 37), aged (about 61) and long-lived (about 84). To avoid experimental bias, donors of different ages were randomly spread across the sequencing lanes. The study analyzed two additional independent replicas of 1 million unique cDNA reads from the same blood draw for two donors, one aged 18 to 29 and one aged 80 or older. What the work shows at the level of the full study, not this receptor alone: Estimates of total diversity based on one million sequenced T cells were considered lower bounds and underestimates. Compared with the aged group, more naive CD4+ T cells, fewer expanded clones and increased TCR diversity were shown by the long-lived group, suggesting age selection. Since profiling was done on bulk unsorted PBMCs, naive and antigen-experienced compartments could not be conclusively compared. The percentage of naive T cells measured by flow cytometry correlated strongly with observed TCR beta diversity. As age increased, observed TCR beta diversity per million T cells dropped in a roughly linear way, and a significant reduction was already evident by age 40. Because the CMV infection status of the donors was unknown, age-related changes in expanded clonotypes may potentially have been confounded.

After removal of 4 bases from V and 6 bases from J, the junction retains 8 bases not matched to a gene. The CDR1 and CDR2 encoded by the germline V gene are KGHSH and LQKENI. CDR3 length: 14 amino acids, cysteine to phenylalanine. Only the CDR3 region is kept as DNA, spanning 42 bases read in frame from base 1. Receptors were amplified or captured by 5' RACE. These reads were obtained on an Illumina HiSeq 2500. A second PCR of roughly 7 to 11 cycles was performed with a sample-barcoded 5' primer and a J-beta primer mix. Each TCR beta cDNA molecule received a unique molecular identifier from a template-switch 5' adaptor carrying 12 random nucleotides. At least 3 million CDR3-containing paired-end reads were obtained from each sample. The Mint cDNA synthesis kit, primed by a TRBC-specific oligonucleotide, was used to synthesize first-strand cDNA from all RNA. After uracil-DNA glycosylase treatment, a first 18-cycle PCR used universal primers M1SS and BC2_uni_R on all cDNA. In the original analysis: For normalization, 1 million high-quality reads were randomly selected from each sample, with every read carrying a distinct molecular identifier. Instead of being binned into consensus sequences, reads that shared molecular identifiers were thrown out. CDR3 identification, clonotype clustering and error correction used MiTCR with a Q25 quality threshold and the strictest error-elimination algorithm. A nonparametric unseen species model with Euler transformation was used to estimate lower-bound total TCR beta diversity. TCRdb's own reprocessing of the public reads used fastp at Q25 and MiXCR and kept productive beta chains. Each CDR3 protein appears once, grouped with its most common genes and DNA. These V and J calls rely on TCRdb rather than the paper's analysis. The table for this sample lists 1.5 million to 2 million distinct CDR3 sequences; about 28% of them were counted only once. The ten top clones hold 6.5% to 8.5% of the sample.

As regards this clonotype: Its binding antigen is unknown. Base qualities are not recorded, but no much larger clone differs from it by a single base.

The donors were about 40 Caucasian individuals from Russia, aged roughly 6 to 100 years, who were systemically healthy. Roughly 9 milliliters of peripheral blood were drawn from each donor into EDTA-treated Vacutainer tubes. Ficoll-Paque density-gradient centrifugation was used to isolate PBMCs, with at least 7 million per sample. Trizol reagent was used to extract total RNA from the PBMCs, yielding at least 6 micrograms per sample. Naive CD45RAhigh/CD27high T cell percentages were measured by flow cytometry on a PBMC aliquot from every donor. Recombination joined TRBV18 with TRBJ2-7, and 8 junction bases match TRBD1. The sequence came from a woman in her thirties in good health. Specimen: blood. CDR3 protein: CASSLGTGPGEQYF. DNA sequence: TGTGCCAGCTCACTCGGGACAGGTCCTGGCGAGCAGTACTTC. Extended through the reference TRBV18 and TRBJ2-7 proteins, this CDR3 yields the full variable domain: NAGVMQNPRHLVRRRGQEARLRCSPMKGHSHVYWYRQLPEEGLKFMVYLQKENIIDESGMPKERFSAEFPKEGPSILRIQQVVRGDSAAYFCASSLGTGPGEQYFGPGTRLTVT.